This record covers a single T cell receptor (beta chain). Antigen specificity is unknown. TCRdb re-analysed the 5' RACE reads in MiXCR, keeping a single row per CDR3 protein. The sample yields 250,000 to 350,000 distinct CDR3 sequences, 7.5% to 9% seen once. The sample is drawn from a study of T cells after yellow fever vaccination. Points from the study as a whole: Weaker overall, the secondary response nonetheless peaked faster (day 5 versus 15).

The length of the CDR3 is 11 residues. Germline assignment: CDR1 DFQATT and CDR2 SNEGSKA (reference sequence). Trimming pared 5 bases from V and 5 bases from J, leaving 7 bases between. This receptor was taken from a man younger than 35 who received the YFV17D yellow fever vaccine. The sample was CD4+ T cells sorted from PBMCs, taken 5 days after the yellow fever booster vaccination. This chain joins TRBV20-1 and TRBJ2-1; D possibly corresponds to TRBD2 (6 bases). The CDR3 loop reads CSARRDNEQFF. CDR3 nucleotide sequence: TGCAGTGCTCGGAGGGACAATGAGCAGTTCTTC.